This T cell receptor beta chain emerged from a study of T cells in Graves' hyperthyroidism and ophthalmopathy (dated by TCRdb to about 2019). About the study as a whole: Peripheral blood samples were taken at initial diagnosis, before any treatment was given. To identify distinguishing TCR V-J signatures, a discovery cohort of around 100 patients was used, comprising 43 with Graves' ophthalmopathy and around 60 with stable Graves' hyperthyroidism. Prospective prediction of ophthalmopathy was tested in an independent validation cohort of fewer than 20 hyperthyroidism patients and 17 patients who later progressed to ophthalmopathy. The 100 or so discovery patients were divided at random into training and test sets in a 7:3 ratio. The study also compared thyroid tissue and blood T-cell repertoires from about six Graves' hyperthyroidism patients. After blood sampling, hyperthyroidism patients were treated with methimazole at a starting dose of 30 mg daily, and ophthalmopathy patients were treated with high-dose intravenous methylprednisolone. According to the paper, TCR Vbeta CDR3 sequencing was carried out on 135 peripheral blood samples, which came from more than 40 ophthalmopathy, around 74 hyperthyroidism and approximately 17 progressor patients. The paper's findings and limits, for the study overall: Ophthalmopathy was separated from stable hyperthyroidism by a 13 V-J signature model, with just over 85% sensitivity and about 81% specificity obtained in cross-validation and 80%/75% obtained in testing. No statistical method was used to set the sample size in advance, and investigators knew the group allocation. Most expanded thyroid clonotypes (frequency above 0.001) were also detected in blood, suggesting blood repertoires may reflect thyroid immune responses. In validation, progression to ophthalmopathy was predicted by the model with more than 65% sensitivity and 72% to 80% specificity, a median of about 6.8 months before onset.

To note about this clonotype: Its recognized antigen is unknown. Base-call qualities are not available, and no considerably larger clone is one nucleotide away.

V loses 3 bases of germline sequence and J loses 1 base, and the interval between the two ends is 6 bases. CDR1 and CDR2 are drawn from the germline V gene: MDHEN, SYDVKM. From cysteine to phenylalanine, the CDR3 is 13 amino acids long. Just the 39-base CDR3 DNA is kept, in frame starting at base 1. Ophthalmopathy patients had moderately to severely active disease, Clinical Activity Score of at least 3, NOSPECS grade of at least 4, and duration under 3 months. Any patient with an uncontrolled infection, another autoimmune disease, pregnancy or lactation was excluded. Diagnoses were established on the basis of clinical symptoms, serum thyroxine and TRAb, thyroid ultrasound, and orbital computed tomography. PBMCs were isolated from 10 ml of fresh peripheral blood by Ficoll-Paque density gradient centrifugation. Trizol reagent was used to extract total RNA, and RNA quality was then checked on an Agilent 2100 Bioanalyzer.

The TCR beta CDR3 regions were amplified from RNA transcripts. The TCR CDR3 was subjected to a first round of RT-PCR using the HTBI primer set and the Qiagen OneStep RT-PCR kit. Libraries were constructed in a second round of multiplex PCR, after which size selection and purification were carried out. The libraries were sequenced on an Illumina HiSeq2000 using paired-end 100 bp reads. In the source study's methods: SOAPnuke was used to process the raw data, with reads discarded if the reads contained adapters or uncalled bases, had a mean Phred below 15, or lacked an exact constant-primer or identifier match. COPE v1.2.5 was used to merge high-quality paired reads, and clonotypes were defined as unique nucleotide sequences. Clonotypes were aligned to IMGT TRBV, TRBD and TRBJ reference segments using MiTCR v1.1. Analysis was restricted to V-J combinations with a frequency above 0.0001, which covered 99% to 99.2% of repertoires. A TCS score was defined as the ratio between F50 (clonal expansion) and ExV (chaos), using BLOSUM62-based TCRdist between CDR3 peptides within each V-J. Welch's t-statistics and random forest reduced fewer than 550 V-J features to 10 to 15, which were used in a naive Bayes classifier (R e1071). The raw public data were reprocessed by TCRdb itself: fastp quality trimming at Q25, MiXCR clonotype calling, in-frame beta chains only. Records with the same CDR3 protein are collapsed into one entry carrying the most frequent genes and DNA. V and J calls and clone size were set by TCRdb, not the authors. Present in this sample are fewer than 350,000 distinct CDR3 sequences, roughly 18% of which were seen just once. About 35% of the sample is held by the ten biggest clonotypes.

The rearrangement combines TRBV28 with TRBJ1-1; the D gene is not confidently resolved. The clonotype was recovered from a man aged 45-65 years with Graves' ophthalmopathy. Sequencing used blood. The sequenced DNA: TGTGCCAGCAGTTTTTCAACGAACACTGAAGCTTTCTTT. It codes for CASSFSTNTEAFF.